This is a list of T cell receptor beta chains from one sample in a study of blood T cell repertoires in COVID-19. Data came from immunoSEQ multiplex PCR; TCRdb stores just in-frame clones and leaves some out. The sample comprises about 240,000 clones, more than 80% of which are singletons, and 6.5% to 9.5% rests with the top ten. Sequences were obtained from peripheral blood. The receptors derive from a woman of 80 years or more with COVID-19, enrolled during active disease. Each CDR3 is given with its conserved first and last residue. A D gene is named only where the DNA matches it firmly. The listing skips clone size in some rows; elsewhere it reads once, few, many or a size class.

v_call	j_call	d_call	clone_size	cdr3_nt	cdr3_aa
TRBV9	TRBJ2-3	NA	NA	TGTGCCAGCAGCGGCGGGGGCCTGGGGGATACGCAGTATTTT	CASSGGGLGDTQYF
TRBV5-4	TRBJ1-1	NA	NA	TGTGCCAGCAGCTACTCTGGCAGGGTCATGGGAGCTTTCTTT	CASSYSGRVMGAFF
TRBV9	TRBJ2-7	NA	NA	TGTGCCAGCAGTCAGGGCCCCTCCTACGAGCAGTACTTC	CASSQGPSYEQYF
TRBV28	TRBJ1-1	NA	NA	TGTGCCAGCAGTTTAGGACACCGGAACACTGAAGCTTTCTTT	CASSLGHRNTEAFF
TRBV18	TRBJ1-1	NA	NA	TGTGCCAGCTCACTCAGCCGACAGGACACTGAAGCTTTCTTT	CASSLSRQDTEAFF
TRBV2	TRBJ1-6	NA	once	TGTGCCAGCCATGGATGGGGGGGAGGTAATTCACCCCTCCACTTT	CASHGWGGGNSPLHF
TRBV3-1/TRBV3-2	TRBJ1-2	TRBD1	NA	TGTGCCAGCAGCCTGGACAGGGGGGGATATGGCTACACCTTC	CASSLDRGGYGYTF
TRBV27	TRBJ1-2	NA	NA	TGTGCCAGCAGTCCGGGGGGATACACCTTC	CASSPGGYTF
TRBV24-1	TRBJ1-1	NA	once	TGTGCCACCAGGAGTAACTCGAACACTGAAGCTTTCTTT	CATRSNSNTEAFF
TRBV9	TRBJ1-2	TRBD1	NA	TGTGCCAGCAGCGTAGAGCCAGGGGGCAACTATGGCTACACCTTC	CASSVEPGGNYGYTF
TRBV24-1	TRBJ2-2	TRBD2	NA	TGTGCCACCAGTAAGTTAGGGACTAGCACCGGGGAGCTGTTTTTT	CATSKLGTSTGELFF
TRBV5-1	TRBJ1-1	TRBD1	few	TGCGCCAGCAGCCTCAGGGGGTGGGAAGGAACTGAAGCTTTCTTT	CASSLRGWEGTEAFF
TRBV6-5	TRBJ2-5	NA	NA	TGTGCCAGCAGTTCAGGAGGGCGGCTGAGCGAGACCCAGTACTTC	CASSSGGRLSETQYF
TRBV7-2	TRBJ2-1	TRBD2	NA	TGTGCCAGCAGCTTAATGGGGGAGGGCGATGAGCAGTTCTTC	CASSLMGEGDEQFF
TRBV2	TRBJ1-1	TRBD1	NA	TGTGCCAGCAAGGGACAGGGAAGTAAGTCTTCAGAAGCTTTCTTT	CASKGQGSKSSEAFF
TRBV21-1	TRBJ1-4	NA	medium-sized	TGTGCCAGCAGCAAGCGGGACTTCCCGGGTGATTATAAAAAACTGTTTTTT	CASSKRDFPGDYKKLFF
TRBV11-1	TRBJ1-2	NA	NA	TGTGCCAGCAGCCCCTTGGACAGCTATGGCTACACCTTC	CASSPLDSYGYTF
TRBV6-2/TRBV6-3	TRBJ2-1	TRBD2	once	TGTGCCAGCAGTTACGGACTAGCGGGACGCTCCAATGAGCAGTTCTTC	CASSYGLAGRSNEQFF
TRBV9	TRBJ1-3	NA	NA	TGTGCCAGCAGCGTAGGGCAATGGGCCCGCTCTGGAAACACCATATATTTT	CASSVGQWARSGNTIYF